A single sample gave rise to the 30 T cell receptor beta chains below, sequenced in a study of shared clonotypes between healthy human individuals. CD45RO-negative CD8 cells positively selected for CCR7 made up the naive population, which excluded terminally differentiated effector memory CD45RA+ cells. Here immunoSEQ multiplex PCR was the method, and the copy in TCRdb shows in-frame clones only, minus some. This sample carries about 2,100,000 clones, about 93% of them seen once, and the ten largest clones take roughly 1.7%. The sequenced sample was naive CD8+ T cells from PBMCs. Receptors originate from a man between 18 and 29 years old in good health. Some clones in this sample may be carry-over from other donors' samples.

This sequence joins TRBV6-5 and TRBJ2-7; TRBD1 aligns across 7 bases. Germline CDR1 reads MNHEY; CDR2 reads SVGAGI. The ends lost 8 bases at V and 6 bases at J; junction bases unmatched: 4. The CDR3 has 11 residues. The CDR3 nucleotides are TGTGCCAGCGGGACAGTGTTCGAGCAGTACTTC. This translates into CASGTVFEQYF.

In DNA, the CDR3 is TGTGCCAGCAGAACATACAGGGCCAGCGGAGAGACCCAGTACTTC. As protein: CASRTYRASGETQYF. The chain couples TRBV28 to TRBJ2-5; D perhaps matches TRBD1 (6 bases). V was trimmed by 6 bases and J by 4 bases, leaving 18 bases between them. The CDR3 contains 15 residues. Germline CDR1 reads MDHEN; CDR2 reads SYDVKM.

This chain uses TRBV6-6 with TRBJ2-7; D not resolved. Germline CDR1 MNHNY, CDR2 SVGAGI (reference sequence). The germline V and J ends were trimmed by 7 bases and 2 bases, with 18 bases remaining between them. This CDR3 region has 15 residues. CDR3 sequence (DNA): TGTGCCAGCACCCCCAGGATCGAGTACCCCTACGAGCAGTACTTC. Amino acid sequence: CASTPRIEYPYEQYF.

The V call is TRBV7-9, the J call TRBJ1-1, with D perhaps matching TRBD1 (6 bases). The CDR3 has 13 residues. V gave up 1 base and J gave up 8 bases, with 11 bases separating them. The V gene's germline CDR1 is SEHNR and CDR2 FQNEAQ (reference sequence). The CDR3 nucleotides are TGTGCCAGCAGCTTAGGGCGGGGGGCCGAAGCTTTCTTT. It codes for CASSLGRGAEAFF.

J is TRBJ1-1 and V is TRBV9, with TRBD1 matching 7 bases. The ends lost 3 bases at V and 7 bases at J; junction bases unmatched: 9. Germline V gene lookup returns CDR1 SGDLS and CDR2 YYNGEE. The CDR3 sequence is 14 residues long. The CDR3 region is CASSGGDRTGEAFF. Here the CDR3 DNA reads TGTGCCAGCAGCGGGGGCGACCGGACAGGTGAAGCTTTCTTT.

Notes on this clone: The sample contains more than one DNA sequence encoding this CDR3. The gene calls are TRBV4-1 and TRBJ2-7; D possibly matches TRBD1 or TRBD2 (5 bases each). The CDR3 extends over 15 amino acids. V was cut by 0 bases and J by 3 bases, with 12 bases left in between. Germline V gives CDR1 MGHRA, CDR2 YSYEKL. This CDR3 is CASSQDRGVSYEQYF. The CDR3 DNA reads TGCGCCAGCAGCCAAGATCGAGGGGTCAGCTACGAGCAGTACTTC.

V usage is TRBV19 and J usage is TRBJ2-3, with 10 bases matching TRBD2. The CDR3 totals 17 residues. Germline V lookup: CDR1 LNHDA, CDR2 SQIVND (reference sequence). Trimming removed 1 base from V and 6 bases from J; junction bases left unmatched: 10. The CDR3 DNA follows: TGTGCCAGTAGTATAGGGGGTACTAGCGGGATTTACGATACGCAGTATTTT. This gives the protein CASSIGGTSGIYDTQYF.

This chain links TRBV9 with TRBJ2-7; D might be TRBD1 (6 bases). The V gene's germline CDR1 is SGDLS and CDR2 YYNGEE. This CDR3 is 13 amino acids long. V lost 3 bases and J lost 5, with 12 bases in between. The chain's CDR3 is CASSDYRDHEQYF. In DNA, the CDR3 is TGTGCCAGCAGCGATTACAGGGACCACGAGCAGTACTTC.

V gene TRBV2 combines with J gene TRBJ1-2; no reliable D call. Trimming took off 3 bases at V and 1 base at J, with 6 bases between the two ends. Per germline, CDR1 SNHLY and CDR2 FYNNEI. The CDR3 loop spans 13 amino acids. The chain's CDR3 is CASSEDNNYGYTF. CDR3 DNA sequence: TGTGCCAGCAGTGAGGATAATAACTATGGCTACACCTTC.

This chain joins TRBV28 and TRBJ2-1; 8 bases map to TRBD2. The CDR3 length is 17 residues. Germline trimming cut 7 bases from V and 1 base from J; bases unmatched to any gene: 12. Germline V lookup: CDR1 MDHEN, CDR2 SYDVKM. The CDR3 protein is CASITGATGGSYNEQFF. CDR3 nucleotide sequence: TGTGCCAGCATCACCGGGGCCACGGGAGGGTCCTACAATGAGCAGTTCTTC.

The J gene is TRBJ1-5, the V gene TRBV5-6, with D tentatively TRBD1 (5 bases). Deletions cut 5 bases from V and 6 bases from J, with 12 bases between. The CDR3 is made up of 13 amino acids. Germline values: CDR1 SGHDT, CDR2 YYEEEE. The CDR3 nucleotides read TGTGCCAGCAGTTCCTCAGGGACTCAGCCCCAGCATTTT. Its translation: CASSSSGTQPQHF. The full variable domain, its missing parts supplied by reference TRBV5-6 and TRBJ1-5, is DAGVTQSPTHLIKTRGQQVTLRCSPKSGHDTVSWYQQALGQGPQFIFQYYEEEERQRGNFPDRFSGHQFPNYSSELNVNALLLGDSALYLCASSSSGTQPQHFGDGTRLSIL.

The chain combines TRBV11-2 with TRBJ2-7; 13 bases are shared with TRBD2. The CDR3 runs to 16 residues. CDR1 and CDR2 (germline): SGHAT, FQNNGV. The ends lost 4 bases at V and 4 bases at J; junction bases unmatched: 7. In nucleotides, the CDR3 is TGTGCCAGCAGCTCAGGGACTAGCGGGGCCCCGTACGAGCAGTACTTC. Translating gives CASSSGTSGAPYEQYF.

This chain joins TRBV6-1 and TRBJ2-6; D is ambiguous. Germline V gives CDR1 MNHNS, CDR2 SASEGT. This CDR3 contains 15 residues. Trimming shortened V by 7 bases and J by 0 bases, and 10 bases separated the two germline ends. CDR3: CASTIYNSGANVLTF. The CDR3, as DNA: TGTGCCAGCACTATCTACAACTCTGGGGCCAACGTCCTGACTTTC.

The chain carries TRBV7-2 and TRBJ2-7, with unresolved D. CDR1 is SGHTA and CDR2 is FQGNSA in the germline V gene. Trimming took off 0 bases at V and 7 bases at J, with 10 bases between the two ends. The CDR3 is made up of 13 amino acids. In DNA form, the CDR3 reads TGTGCCAGCAGCTTAGCCCCAAAAACTGAGCAGTACTTC. This encodes CASSLAPKTEQYF.

This chain connects TRBV11-2 to TRBJ1-3; 7 nucleotides line up with TRBD1. Germline CDR1 SGHAT, CDR2 FQNNGV. V lost 5 bases and J lost 0; bases outside the gene matches: 4. The CDR3 spans 15 residues. The CDR3 DNA is TGTGCCAGCAGCCAAAACAGGGGCTCTGGAAACACCATATATTTT. Translated: CASSQNRGSGNTIYF.

This clone was observed a single time. The gene calls are TRBV7-2 and TRBJ2-7, with TRBD2 matching over 9 bases. The CDR3 totals 14 residues. The germline CDR1 and CDR2 sequences are SGHTA and FQGNSA. After removal of 6 bases from V and 2 bases from J, the junction contained 5 bases not matched to a gene. CDR3 region: CASSPTSGPYEQYF. As DNA, the CDR3 is TGTGCCAGCAGTCCGACTAGCGGCCCCTACGAGCAGTACTTC. Full variable domain (outside the CDR3, taken from reference TRBV7-2 and TRBJ2-7): GAGVSQSPSNKVTEKGKDVELRCDPISGHTALYWYRQSLGQGLEFLIYFQGNSAPDKSGLPSDRFSAERTGGSVSTLTIQRTQQEDSAVYLCASSPTSGPYEQYFGPGTRLTVT.

The chain recombines TRBV25-1 with TRBJ1-3; D possibly corresponds to TRBD1 (6 bases). Germline V CDR1 and CDR2: MGHDK, SYGVNS. The V end was cut by 1 base, the J end by 2 bases, with 9 bases between. The CDR3 extends over 15 amino acids. The CDR3 spells CASSESAGAGNTIYF. For the CDR3, the DNA is TGTGCCAGCAGTGAATCGGCAGGGGCTGGAAACACCATATATTTT.

The chain couples TRBV27 to TRBJ2-7; D is uncertain. Germline V CDR1 and CDR2: MNHEY, SMNVEV (reference sequence). V was pared by 7 bases and J by 2 bases, with 12 bases between. This CDR3 contains 13 residues. The CDR3 nucleotides are TGTGCCAGCACCCCGAAGAACACCTACGAGCAGTACTTC. It specifies CASTPKNTYEQYF.

In this sample, this clone turned up once. This chain links TRBV9 with TRBJ2-2, with TRBD1 matching 8 bases. Germline CDR1 SGDLS, CDR2 YYNGEE. V lost 3 bases, J lost 6 bases, and 16 bases stayed unmatched. The CDR3 extends over 18 amino acids. As DNA, the CDR3 is TGTGCCAGCAGCGCGAGCTACCGGACAGGGAGGAGGGCCGGGGAGCTGTTTTTT. Its translation is CASSASYRTGRRAGELFF.

V is TRBV29-1 and J is TRBJ2-7; 13 bases align to TRBD2. V dropped 3 bases and J dropped 2; count of bases not matched to a gene: 4. Germline values: CDR1 SQVTM, CDR2 ANQGSEA. The CDR3 has 15 amino acids. The CDR3 sequence is CSVDLGLAGTYEQYF. The CDR3 DNA is TGCAGCGTTGACCTGGGACTAGCGGGGACCTACGAGCAGTACTTC.

The chain joins TRBV19 to TRBJ1-1; TRBD1 is a possible D gene (6 bases). CDR1 is LNHDA and CDR2 is SQIVND in the germline V gene (reference sequence). V lost 7 bases, J lost 5 bases, and 14 bases lay in between. The CDR3 runs to 13 residues. CDR3 sequence reads: CASIEEGETEAFF. The CDR3 DNA reads as TGTGCCAGTATTGAAGAGGGGGAAACTGAAGCTTTCTTT. The full variable domain, in which reference TRBV19 and TRBJ1-1 provide the parts outside the CDR3, is DGGITQSPKYLFRKEGQNVTLSCEQNLNHDAMYWYRQDPGQGLRLIYYSQIVNDFQKGDIAEGYSVSREKKESFPLTVTSAQKNPTAFYLCASIEEGETEAFFGQGTRLTVV.

V gene TRBV9 combines with J gene TRBJ2-1; the D gene could be TRBD1 or TRBD2 (5 bases each). Germline V lookup: CDR1 SGDLS, CDR2 YYNGEE. Trimming removed 0 bases at V and 0 bases at J, with 13 bases between. This CDR3 is built from 17 residues. This chain's CDR3 is CASSVVGATSSYNEQFF. The CDR3 DNA sequence: TGTGCCAGCAGCGTAGTCGGGGCGACGAGCTCCTACAATGAGCAGTTCTTC.

This clone was recorded once. The chain is built from TRBV5-6 and TRBJ2-3; perhaps TRBD2 as D (6 bases). There are 15 residues in the CDR3. V lost 0 bases to trimming and J lost 3 bases, with 11 bases between them. Germline values: CDR1 SGHDT, CDR2 YYEEEE. CDR3 in amino acids: CASSLAARGTDTQYF. CDR3 in DNA: TGTGCCAGCAGCTTGGCGGCACGGGGGACAGATACGCAGTATTTT. The variable domain in full, completed from reference TRBV5-6 and TRBJ2-3, reads DAGVTQSPTHLIKTRGQQVTLRCSPKSGHDTVSWYQQALGQGPQFIFQYYEEEERQRGNFPDRFSGHQFPNYSSELNVNALLLGDSALYLCASSLAARGTDTQYFGPGTRLTVL.

The rearrangement uses TRBV7-9 and TRBJ1-1, with TRBD1 identical over 10 bases. The trim removed 5 bases at V and 6 bases at J, leaving 12 bases unmatched. Germline assignment: CDR1 SEHNR and CDR2 FQNEAQ (reference sequence). This CDR3 region has 16 residues. The CDR3 DNA reads as TGTGCCAGCAGCGAACCGGGACAGGGGCGCAAGGCTGAAGCTTTCTTT. Its protein product is CASSEPGQGRKAEAFF.

The J gene is TRBJ2-1, the V gene TRBV7-6; weak D call: TRBD2 (5 bases). Germline V gives CDR1 SGHVS, CDR2 FNYEAQ. The CDR3 is 15 amino acids. Trimming pared 1 base from V and 0 bases from J, leaving 7 bases between. Here the CDR3 reads CASSLGGLSYNEQFF. CDR3 nucleotide sequence: TGTGCCAGCAGCTTAGGCGGGCTCTCCTACAATGAGCAGTTCTTC.

The sample holds one count of this clone. The rearrangement links TRBV5-1 to TRBJ2-7; possibly TRBD2 for D (6 bases). In germline, CDR1 is SGHRS, CDR2 YFSETQ. The V gene lost 4 bases and the J gene lost 2 bases, with 13 bases spanning the gap. The CDR3 contains 14 residues. In DNA, the CDR3 is TGCGCCAGCAGCGATCCGGGACTCCCCTACGAGCAGTACTTC. Translating it yields CASSDPGLPYEQYF. Full variable domain (missing parts from reference TRBV5-1 and TRBJ2-7): KAGVTQTPRYLIKTRGQQVTLSCSPISGHRSVSWYQQTPGQGLQFLFEYFSETQRNKGNFPGRFSGRQFSNSRSEMNVSTLELGDSALYLCASSDPGLPYEQYFGPGTRLTVT.

This chain joins TRBV28 and TRBJ1-1, with D perhaps matching TRBD1 (6 bases). The germline V gene encodes CDR1 MDHEN and CDR2 SYDVKM. This CDR3 region has 17 residues. The V end was cut by 1 base, the J end by 0 bases, with 15 bases between. The CDR3 bases are TGTGCCAGCAGTTTATACTGGGGGACACCCTTGAACACTGAAGCTTTCTTT. Its translation is CASSLYWGTPLNTEAFF. Filled out from reference TRBV28 and TRBJ1-1, the complete variable domain reads DVKVTQSSRYLVKRTGEKVFLECVQDMDHENMFWYRQDPGLGLRLIYFSYDVKMKEKGDIPEGYSVSREKKERFSLILESASTNQTSMYLCASSLYWGTPLNTEAFFGQGTRLTVV.

Only one count was recorded for this clone. The rearrangement links TRBV9 to TRBJ1-1, with 8 bases that match TRBD1. This CDR3 has 15 amino acids. With 4 bases clipped from V and 1 base from J, the junction kept 6 bases outside the gene matches. Germline V gene lookup returns CDR1 SGDLS and CDR2 YYNGEE. CDR3 DNA sequence: TGTGCCAGCAGCCCTGGGACAGGCCGGAACACTGAAGCTTTCTTT. Translating it yields CASSPGTGRNTEAFF.

This clone was seen only once. J is TRBJ1-2 and V is TRBV25-1; D is ambiguous. Germline V lookup: CDR1 MGHDK, CDR2 SYGVNS. This CDR3 comprises 15 residues. The V end was cut by 3 bases, the J end by 0 bases, with 11 bases between. CDR3 sequence (DNA): TGTGCCAGCAGTGAGGGTGGCTCCCCTAACTATGGCTACACCTTC. Translation gives CASSEGGSPNYGYTF.

This clone was found once. In the same sample, other DNA sequences code for this CDR3. The gene calls are TRBV11-2 and TRBJ2-7; TRBD1 might be the D (5 bases). Germline V CDR1 and CDR2: SGHAT, FQNNGV. This CDR3 region has 13 residues. The germline V and J ends were trimmed by 1 base and 7 bases, with 11 bases remaining between them. The CDR3 sequence is CASSLGGAREQYF. As DNA, the CDR3 is TGTGCCAGCAGCTTAGGTGGGGCGCGGGAGCAGTACTTC. The full variable domain, completed using reference TRBV11-2 and TRBJ2-7, is EAGVAQSPRYKIIEKRQSVAFWCNPISGHATLYWYQQILGQGPKLLIQFQNNGVVDDSQLPKDRFSAERLKGVDSTLKIQPAKLEDSAVYLCASSLGGAREQYFGPGTRLTVT.